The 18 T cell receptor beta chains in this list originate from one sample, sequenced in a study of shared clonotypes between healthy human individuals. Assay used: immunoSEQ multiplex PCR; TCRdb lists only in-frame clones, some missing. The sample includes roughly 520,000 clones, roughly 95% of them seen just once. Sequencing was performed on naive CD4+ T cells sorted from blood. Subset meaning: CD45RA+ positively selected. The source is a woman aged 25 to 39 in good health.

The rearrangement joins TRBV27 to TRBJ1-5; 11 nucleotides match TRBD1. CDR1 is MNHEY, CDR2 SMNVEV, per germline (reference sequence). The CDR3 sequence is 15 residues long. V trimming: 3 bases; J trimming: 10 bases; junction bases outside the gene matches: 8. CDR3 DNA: TGTGCCAGCAGTTTTGGACAGGGGGCGGGGGTCCCCCAGCATTTT. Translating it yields CASSFGQGAGVPQHF.

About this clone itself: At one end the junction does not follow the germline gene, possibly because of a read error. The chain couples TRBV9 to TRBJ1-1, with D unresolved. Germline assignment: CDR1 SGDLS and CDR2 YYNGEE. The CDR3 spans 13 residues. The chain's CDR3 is CAGSVGSGDGAFF. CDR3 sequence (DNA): TGTGCCGGCAGCGTAGGTTCTGGTGACGGAGCTTTCTTT. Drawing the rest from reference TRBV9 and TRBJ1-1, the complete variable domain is DSGVTQTPKHLITATGQRVTLRCSPRSGDLSVYWYQQSLDQGLQFLIQYYNGEERAKGNILERFSAQQFPDLHSELNLSSLELGDSALYFCAGSVGSGDGAFFGQGTRLTVV.

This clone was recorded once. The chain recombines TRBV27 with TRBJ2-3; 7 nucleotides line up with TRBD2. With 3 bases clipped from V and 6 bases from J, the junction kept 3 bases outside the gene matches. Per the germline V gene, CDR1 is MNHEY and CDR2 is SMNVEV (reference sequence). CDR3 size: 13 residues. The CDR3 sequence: CASSFSGGDTQYF. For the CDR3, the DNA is TGTGCCAGCAGTTTTTCCGGGGGGGATACGCAGTATTTT.

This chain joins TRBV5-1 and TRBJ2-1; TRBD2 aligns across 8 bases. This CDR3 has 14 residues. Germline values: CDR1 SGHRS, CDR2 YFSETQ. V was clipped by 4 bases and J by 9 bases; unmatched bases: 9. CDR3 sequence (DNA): TGCGCCAGCAGCCTGGGGGGACTAGGGGTTGAGCAGTTCTTC. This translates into CASSLGGLGVEQFF.

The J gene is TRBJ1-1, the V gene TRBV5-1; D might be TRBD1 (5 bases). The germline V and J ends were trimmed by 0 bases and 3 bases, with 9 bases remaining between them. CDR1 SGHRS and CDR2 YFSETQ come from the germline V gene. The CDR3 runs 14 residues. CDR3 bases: TGCGCCAGCAGCTTGGAATGGGGGTACACTGAAGCTTTCTTT. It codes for CASSLEWGYTEAFF. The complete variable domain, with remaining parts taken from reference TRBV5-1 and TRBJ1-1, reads KAGVTQTPRYLIKTRGQQVTLSCSPISGHRSVSWYQQTPGQGLQFLFEYFSETQRNKGNFPGRFSGRQFSNSRSEMNVSTLELGDSALYLCASSLEWGYTEAFFGQGTRLTVV.

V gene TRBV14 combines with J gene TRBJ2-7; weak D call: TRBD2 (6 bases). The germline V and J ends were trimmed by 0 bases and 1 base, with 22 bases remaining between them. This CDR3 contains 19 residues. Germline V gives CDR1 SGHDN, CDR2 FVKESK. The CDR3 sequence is CASSQESPSWGVTSYEQYF. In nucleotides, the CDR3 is TGTGCCAGCAGCCAAGAGTCCCCCTCCTGGGGGGTCACGTCCTACGAGCAGTACTTC.

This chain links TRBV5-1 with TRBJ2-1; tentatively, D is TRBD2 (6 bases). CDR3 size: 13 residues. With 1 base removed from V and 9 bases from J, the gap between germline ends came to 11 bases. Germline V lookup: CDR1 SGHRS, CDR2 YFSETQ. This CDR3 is CASSLSGGGEQFF. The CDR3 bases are TGCGCCAGCAGCTTGTCCGGGGGTGGTGAGCAGTTCTTC.

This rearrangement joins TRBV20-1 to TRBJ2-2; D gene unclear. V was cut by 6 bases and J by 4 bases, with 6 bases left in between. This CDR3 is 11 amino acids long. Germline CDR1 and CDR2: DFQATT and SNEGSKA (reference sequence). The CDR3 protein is CSARFTGELFF. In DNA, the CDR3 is TGCAGTGCCAGATTCACCGGGGAGCTGTTTTTT.

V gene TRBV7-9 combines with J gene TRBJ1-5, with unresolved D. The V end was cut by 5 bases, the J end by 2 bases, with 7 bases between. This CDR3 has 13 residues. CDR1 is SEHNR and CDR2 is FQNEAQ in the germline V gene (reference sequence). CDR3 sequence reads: CASSPDGNQPQHF. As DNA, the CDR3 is TGTGCCAGCAGCCCCGACGGCAATCAGCCCCAGCATTTT.

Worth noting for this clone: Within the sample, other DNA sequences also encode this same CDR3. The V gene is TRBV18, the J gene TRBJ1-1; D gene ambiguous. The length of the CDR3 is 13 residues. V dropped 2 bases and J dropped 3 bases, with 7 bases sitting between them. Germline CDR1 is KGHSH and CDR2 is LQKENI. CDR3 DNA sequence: TGTGCCAGCTCACCAGGCCTGGACACTGAAGCTTTCTTT. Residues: CASSPGLDTEAFF.

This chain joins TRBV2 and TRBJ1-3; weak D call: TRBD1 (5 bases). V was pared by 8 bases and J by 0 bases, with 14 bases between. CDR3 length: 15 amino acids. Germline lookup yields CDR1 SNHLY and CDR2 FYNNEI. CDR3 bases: TGTGCCAGCGCCCTTACAGGCTTCTCTGGAAACACCATATATTTT. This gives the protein CASALTGFSGNTIYF.

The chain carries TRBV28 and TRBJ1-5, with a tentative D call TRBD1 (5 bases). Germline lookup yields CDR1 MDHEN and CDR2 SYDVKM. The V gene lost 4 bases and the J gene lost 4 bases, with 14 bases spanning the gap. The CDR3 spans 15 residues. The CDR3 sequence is CASSSERGGNQPQHF. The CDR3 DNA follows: TGTGCCAGCAGTTCCGAGAGGGGCGGGAATCAGCCCCAGCATTTT.

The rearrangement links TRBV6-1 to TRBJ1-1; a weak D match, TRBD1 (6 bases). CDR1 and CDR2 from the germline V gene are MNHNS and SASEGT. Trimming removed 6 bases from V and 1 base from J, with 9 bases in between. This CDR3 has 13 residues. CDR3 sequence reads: CASRRGANTEAFF. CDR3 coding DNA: TGTGCCAGCAGGAGGGGGGCGAACACTGAAGCTTTCTTT.

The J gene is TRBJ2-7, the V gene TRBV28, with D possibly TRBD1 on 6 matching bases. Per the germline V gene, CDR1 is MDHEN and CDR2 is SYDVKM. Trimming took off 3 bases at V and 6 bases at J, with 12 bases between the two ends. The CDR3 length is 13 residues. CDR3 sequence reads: CASSFVLQGEQYF. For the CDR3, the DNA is TGTGCCAGCAGTTTCGTCCTACAGGGCGAGCAGTACTTC.

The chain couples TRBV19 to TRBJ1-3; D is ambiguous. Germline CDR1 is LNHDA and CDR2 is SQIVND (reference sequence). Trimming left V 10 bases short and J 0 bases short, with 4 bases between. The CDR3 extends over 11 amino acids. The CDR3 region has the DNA TGTGCCATCCCCTCTGGAAACACCATATATTTT. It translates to CAIPSGNTIYF. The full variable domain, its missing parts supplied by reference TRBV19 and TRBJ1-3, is DGGITQSPKYLFRKEGQNVTLSCEQNLNHDAMYWYRQDPGQGLRLIYYSQIVNDFQKGDIAEGYSVSREKKESFPLTVTSAQKNPTAFYLCAIPSGNTIYFGEGSWLTVV.

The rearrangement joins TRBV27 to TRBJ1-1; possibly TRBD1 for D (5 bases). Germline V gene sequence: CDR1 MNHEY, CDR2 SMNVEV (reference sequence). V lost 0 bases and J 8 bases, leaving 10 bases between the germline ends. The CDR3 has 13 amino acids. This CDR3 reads CASSLSGWGEAFF. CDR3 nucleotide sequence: TGTGCCAGCAGTTTATCAGGGTGGGGGGAAGCTTTCTTT.

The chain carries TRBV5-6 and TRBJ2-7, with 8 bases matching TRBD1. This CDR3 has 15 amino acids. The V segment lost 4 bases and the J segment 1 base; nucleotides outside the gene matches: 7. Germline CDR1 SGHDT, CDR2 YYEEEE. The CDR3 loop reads CASSPVTGASYEQYF. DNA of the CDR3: TGTGCCAGCAGCCCAGTGACAGGGGCGTCCTACGAGCAGTACTTC.

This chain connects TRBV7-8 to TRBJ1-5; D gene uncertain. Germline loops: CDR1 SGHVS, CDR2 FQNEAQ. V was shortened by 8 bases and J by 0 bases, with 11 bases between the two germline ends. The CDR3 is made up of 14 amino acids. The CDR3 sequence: CASDKAHSNQPQHF. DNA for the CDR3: TGTGCCAGCGACAAGGCGCATAGCAATCAGCCCCAGCATTTT.